Below are 32 T cell receptor beta chains sequenced from a single sample in a study of Graves' ophthalmopathy and Graves' hyperthyroidism. The authors amplified TCR beta CDR3 regions from RNA transcripts. HTBI primers served in a first-round RT-PCR, which a second-round multiplex PCR followed. TCRdb independently ran MiXCR on the multiplex PCR reads; one entry per CDR3 protein. Found here are more than 1,000,000 distinct CDR3 sequences, about 40% of them singletons; the top ten hold 11%. The sample comprised peripheral blood or thyroid tissue (not recorded which). Receptors were obtained from an adult man with Graves' hyperthyroidism.

The CDR3 sequence: CASSWGQATNTEAFF. In DNA, the CDR3 is TGTGCCAGCAGCTGGGGACAGGCTACGAACACTGAAGCTTTCTTT. The J gene is TRBJ1-1, the V gene TRBV5-6, with 8 bases matching TRBD1. CDR1 is SGHDT, CDR2 YYEEEE, per germline. Unmatched junction bases numbered 5, after V lost 3 bases and J lost 1 base. CDR3 length equals 15 residues.

This clonotype was observed at least ten times. The CDR3: CAISESGSQETQYF. CDR3 nucleotide sequence: TGTGCCATCAGTGAGTCTGGGTCCCAAGAGACCCAGTACTTC. This chain joins TRBV10-3 and TRBJ2-5, with D unclear. Trimming stripped 0 bases from V and 1 base from J, with 6 bases between. The CDR3 loop spans 14 amino acids. Looked up from germline, CDR1 is ENHRY and CDR2 is SYGVKD.

The table lists this clonotype with many counts. V and J are TRBV11-2 and TRBJ1-5; no definite D call. Germline values: CDR1 SGHAT, CDR2 FQNNGV. The germline V and J ends were trimmed by 3 bases and 7 bases, with 16 bases remaining between them. The CDR3 loop spans 15 amino acids. CDR3 in amino acids: CASSLSVRGGQPQHF. CDR3 in DNA: TGTGCCAGCAGCTTGTCGGTACGGGGAGGCCAGCCCCAGCATTTT. The full variable domain, completed using reference TRBV11-2 and TRBJ1-5, is EAGVAQSPRYKIIEKRQSVAFWCNPISGHATLYWYQQILGQGPKLLIQFQNNGVVDDSQLPKDRFSAERLKGVDSTLKIQPAKLEDSAVYLCASSLSVRGGQPQHFGDGTRLSIL.

This clonotype occurred many times. The V gene is TRBV20-1, the J gene TRBJ2-7; tentatively, D is TRBD2 (5 bases). Trimming removed 0 bases from V and 1 base from J, with 13 bases in between. The length of the CDR3 is 15 residues. In germline, CDR1 is DFQATT, CDR2 SNEGSKA (reference sequence). CDR3 DNA: TGCAGTGCTAGAGATCTAGGGAGTGGTTCCTACGAGCAGTACTTC. This encodes CSARDLGSGSYEQYF.

The CDR3, as DNA: TGTGCCAGCAGTTACCCCCAAGGGCGGGGGAGGGAGACCCAGTACTTC. This codes for CASSYPQGRGRETQYF. The genes are TRBV6-6 and TRBJ2-5; 7 bases map to TRBD2. The V segment lost 2 bases and the J segment 5 bases; nucleotides outside the gene matches: 11. The germline CDR1 and CDR2 sequences are MNHNY and SVGAGI (reference sequence). This CDR3 has 16 amino acids.

The genes are TRBV10-3 and TRBJ1-2; 9 bases fit TRBD1. From germline, CDR1 is ENHRY and CDR2 SYGVKD. V shed 10 bases and J 0 bases; nucleotides not matched to a gene: 6. This CDR3 region has 14 residues. The CDR3 here is CATVGTGPNYGYTF. Here the CDR3 DNA reads TGTGCCACCGTGGGGACAGGGCCTAACTATGGCTACACCTTC.

There are a few counts of this clonotype. The chain joins TRBV30 to TRBJ2-7; 8 bases are a match to TRBD1. The J segment lost 8 bases and the V segment lost 0 bases, leaving 6 bases of the junction unmatched. Germline-derived CDR1 and CDR2 are GTSNPN and SVGIG (reference sequence). The CDR3 sequence is 13 residues long. The CDR3 is CAWSVGTGNQQYF. As DNA, the CDR3 is TGTGCCTGGAGTGTTGGGACAGGTAATCAGCAGTACTTC.

This clonotype was counted a few times. The gene calls are TRBV7-9 and TRBJ2-7, with TRBD1 identical over 10 bases. J lost 7 bases, V lost 2 bases, and 11 bases had no gene match. This CDR3 is built from 16 residues. CDR1 is SEHNR and CDR2 is FQNEAQ in the germline V gene (reference sequence). CDR3 amino acids: CASSLYVGQGSGEQYF. The CDR3 nucleotides read TGTGCCAGCAGCTTATACGTGGGACAGGGGTCTGGTGAGCAGTACTTC.

In its sample, this clonotype was seen many times. The chain uses TRBV19 and TRBJ1-1; D is possibly TRBD1 (6 bases). Germline values: CDR1 LNHDA, CDR2 SQIVND (reference sequence). Trimming took 6 bases from V and 2 from J, leaving 13 bases between them. CDR3 length: 14 amino acids. CDR3 in amino acids: CASRTPGTNTEAFF. As DNA, the CDR3 is TGTGCCAGTAGGACCCCCGGGACAAACACTGAAGCTTTCTTT. The complete variable domain, with remaining parts taken from reference TRBV19 and TRBJ1-1, reads DGGITQSPKYLFRKEGQNVTLSCEQNLNHDAMYWYRQDPGQGLRLIYYSQIVNDFQKGDIAEGYSVSREKKESFPLTVTSAQKNPTAFYLCASRTPGTNTEAFFGQGTRLTVV.

This clonotype was detected only a few times. The chain has TRBV6-5 and TRBJ2-2, with D possibly TRBD2 on 5 matching bases. The germline V gene has CDR1 MNHEY and CDR2 SVGAGI. CDR3 length equals 14 residues. Trimming removed 6 bases from V and 4 bases from J, with 12 bases in between. The CDR3 bases are TGTGCCAGCAGCGGTAGCGAAACCACCGGGGAGCTGTTTTTT. Translated: CASSGSETTGELFF.

The sample holds many counts of this clonotype. The chain employs TRBV4-3 and TRBJ2-7; 7 nucleotides align to TRBD1. Germline trimming cut 0 bases from V and 5 bases from J; bases unmatched to any gene: 10. From germline, CDR1 is LGHNA and CDR2 YSLEER. The CDR3 consists of 16 residues. This chain's CDR3 is CASSQERGHAADEQYF. Here the CDR3 DNA reads TGCGCCAGCAGCCAAGAAAGGGGGCACGCCGCGGACGAGCAGTACTTC.

Remarks on this clonotype: This sequence may be a read error, since a much larger clone differs from it by one base. The chain carries TRBV4-3 and TRBJ2-7; either TRBD1 or TRBD2 may supply D (5 bases each). The CDR3 has 14 residues. Germline assignment: CDR1 LGHNA and CDR2 YSLEER. The V end was cut by 4 bases, the J end by 2 bases, with 12 bases between. This chain's CDR3 is CASSRDPGPYEQYF. Here the CDR3 DNA reads TGCGCCAGCAGCCGAGACCCGGGGCCCTACGAGCAGTACTTC.

This clonotype was observed a handful of times. V usage is TRBV12-3 or TRBV12-4 and J usage is TRBJ1-3; D perhaps matches TRBD1 (6 bases). There are 17 residues in the CDR3. V lost 2 bases, J lost 2 bases, and 16 bases lay in between. The CDR3 DNA reads TGTGCCAGCAGTTTATCGGGGGCGCGTACGGCTGGAAACACCATATATTTT. This encodes CASSLSGARTAGNTIYF.

This clonotype appeared many times. The chain joins TRBV25-1 to TRBJ1-1; D is unresolved. The CDR3 covers 13 residues. V dropped 6 bases and J dropped 4 bases, with 12 bases sitting between them. Germline values: CDR1 MGHDK, CDR2 SYGVNS. The CDR3 coding sequence is TGTGCCAGCAGCGCATGGGGTTTCACTGAAGCTTTCTTT. This encodes CASSAWGFTEAFF.

This clonotype was recorded at least ten times. The chain recombines TRBV5-6 with TRBJ2-7; tentative D call: TRBD1 (6 bases). The CDR3 has 15 residues. The V gene's germline CDR1 is SGHDT and CDR2 YYEEEE. Trimming cost V 1 base and J 3 bases, with 14 bases left between them. The DNA for the CDR3 is TGTGCCAGCAGCTTGCGGCAGGGGTTCATCTACGAGCAGTACTTC. Amino acid sequence: CASSLRQGFIYEQYF.

In its sample, this clonotype was seen many times. The chain employs TRBV29-1 and TRBJ2-2, with 7 nucleotides matching TRBD1. The CDR3 consists of 12 residues. Germline-derived CDR1 and CDR2 are SQVTM and ANQGSEA. V was clipped by 8 bases and J by 5 bases; unmatched bases: 5. CDR3 in amino acids: CSSIQGTGELFF. For the CDR3, the DNA is TGCAGCTCCATACAGGGGACCGGGGAGCTGTTTTTT.

The CDR3, as DNA: TGTGCCAGCAGCCAAGATGATTGGGGCACCGGGGAGCTGTTTTTT. The encoded protein is CASSQDDWGTGELFF. The gene calls are TRBV3-1 and TRBJ2-2, with D uncertain. The CDR3 has 15 amino acids. CDR1 and CDR2 (germline): LGHDT, YNNKEL (reference sequence). Trimming took 0 bases from V and 4 from J, leaving 9 bases between them.

This clonotype has just a few counts. The chain combines TRBV5-1 with TRBJ1-1, with 11 bases matching TRBD1. CDR3 length equals 13 residues. Trimming took 7 bases from V and 6 from J; bases not matched to a gene: 5. Germline lookup yields CDR1 SGHRS and CDR2 YFSETQ. The CDR3 DNA is TGCGCCAGCGGACGGGACAGGGGGTCTGAAGCTTTCTTT. The encoded protein is CASGRDRGSEAFF.

This clonotype was found many times. This chain joins TRBV29-1 and TRBJ1-3, with unresolved D. The CDR3 extends over 16 amino acids. Germline V gene lookup returns CDR1 SQVTM and CDR2 ANQGSEA. V was pared by 7 bases and J by 0 bases, with 19 bases between. The CDR3 nucleotides read TGCAGCGCCAGGTATGCGGACGGAACCTCTGGAAACACCATATATTTT. Translating it yields CSARYADGTSGNTIYF.

About this clonotype itself: Sequence at one end of the junction differs from germline and may be a read error. J is TRBJ2-7 and V is TRBV9; 9 nucleotides line up with TRBD1. The CDR3 spans 14 residues. Germline V gives CDR1 SGDLS, CDR2 YYNGEE. In DNA form, the CDR3 reads TGCGCCAGCAGCCCGCAGGGGACAGGGAACGAGCAGTACTTC. This gives the protein CASSPQGTGNEQYF.

In this sample, this clonotype turned up a few times. This chain links TRBV2 with TRBJ1-2; D is perhaps TRBD1 (6 bases). CDR1 and CDR2 (germline): SNHLY, FYNNEI. This CDR3 has 15 residues. Trimming removed 6 bases at V and 2 bases at J, with 16 bases between. CDR3 amino acids: CASRPDSLLNYGYTF. The CDR3 region has the DNA TGTGCCAGCAGACCGGACAGTCTTTTAAACTATGGCTACACCTTC. Drawing the rest from reference TRBV2 and TRBJ1-2, the complete variable domain is EPEVTQTPSHQVTQMGQEVILRCVPISNHLYFYWYRQILGQKVEFLVSFYNNEISEKSEIFDDQFSVERPDGSNFTLKIRSTKLEDSAMYFCASRPDSLLNYGYTFGSGTRLTVV.

Of note for this clonotype: A read error may produce the germline difference seen at one junction end. The chain joins TRBV5-1 to TRBJ1-2, with D perhaps TRBD1 (6 bases). The CDR3 runs to 20 residues. The germline gives CDR1 SGHRS, CDR2 YFSETQ. CDR3 in amino acids: CTSSLFPPDGLLGQVYGYTF. DNA of the CDR3: TGCACCAGCAGCTTGTTTCCCCCGGACGGGCTTTTGGGACAAGTCTATGGCTACACCTTC.

This clonotype was seen repeatedly, ten times or more. The chain has TRBV7-9 and TRBJ1-1; D gene uncertain. The germline CDR1 and CDR2 sequences are SEHNR and FQNEAQ (reference sequence). Between the trimmed V and J ends, which lost 3 bases and 4 bases, there was a span of 15 bases. CDR3 length: 15 residues. CDR3 DNA sequence: TGTGCCAGCAGCTTGGGGTCCAGGTCGGGCACTGAAGCTTTCTTT. Its protein is CASSLGSRSGTEAFF.

As regards this clonotype: Germline is not matched at one junction end, which may reflect a read error. The rearrangement uses TRBV7-2 and TRBJ2-7; D is possibly TRBD2 (6 bases). The germline CDR1 and CDR2 sequences are SGHTA and FQGNSA. The CDR3 consists of 14 residues. This chain's CDR3 is CASSQDLGGYEQYF. The CDR3 DNA reads TGCGCCAGCAGCCAAGATCTGGGGGGCTACGAGCAGTACTTC.

This clonotype has at least ten counts. The V and J genes are TRBV15 and TRBJ2-7; a possible D gene is TRBD2 (5 bases). CDR3 size: 15 residues. From germline, CDR1 is LNHNV and CDR2 YYDKDF (reference sequence). Trimming removed 2 bases from V and 3 bases from J, with 14 bases in between. The CDR3 loop is CATSRPRTGFYEQYF. The CDR3 nucleotides are TGTGCCACCAGCAGACCTAGGACGGGGTTCTACGAGCAGTACTTC. Drawing the rest from reference TRBV15 and TRBJ2-7, the complete variable domain is DAMVIQNPRYQVTQFGKPVTLSCSQTLNHNVMYWYQQKSSQAPKLLFHYYDKDFNNEADTPDNFQSRRPNTSFCFLDIRSPGLGDTAMYLCATSRPRTGFYEQYFGPGTRLTVT.

Regarding this clonotype: Mismatch with germline at one junction end may stem from a read error. V usage is TRBV5-1 and J usage is TRBJ2-7, with TRBD1 matching over 7 bases. The germline gives CDR1 SGHRS, CDR2 YFSETQ. The CDR3 length is 17 residues. This CDR3 reads CASSSPKTGTASFEQYF. The CDR3, as DNA: TGCGCCAGCAGCTCGCCAAAAACCGGGACAGCCTCCTTCGAGCAGTACTTC.

This clonotype was seen at least ten times. CDR3: CASSTYRGQPQHF. Here the CDR3 DNA reads TGTGCCAGCAGTACCTACAGGGGACAGCCCCAGCATTTT. The chain has TRBV2 and TRBJ1-5; TRBD1 matches 7 bases. Trimming cost V 5 bases and J 7 bases; bases outside gene matches: 5. The CDR3 runs 13 residues. Germline V CDR1 and CDR2: SNHLY, FYNNEI. Full variable domain (remainder filled in from reference TRBV2 and TRBJ1-5): EPEVTQTPSHQVTQMGQEVILRCVPISNHLYFYWYRQILGQKVEFLVSFYNNEISEKSEIFDDQFSVERPDGSNFTLKIRSTKLEDSAMYFCASSTYRGQPQHFGDGTRLSIL.

V gene TRBV20-1 combines with J gene TRBJ2-7; the D gene is possibly TRBD2 (7 bases). V shed 5 bases and J shed 2 bases, with 16 bases lying between them. This CDR3 has 14 residues. Germline V gives CDR1 DFQATT, CDR2 SNEGSKA (reference sequence). CDR3 sequence reads: CSALKRGGTYEQYF. CDR3 DNA sequence: TGCAGTGCTCTTAAGAGGGGGGGAACCTACGAGCAGTACTTC.

This clonotype was seen repeatedly, ten times or more. CDR3 coding DNA: TGCGCCAGCCGGGGACTAGCGGGGGTCCAAGAGACCCAGTACTTC. It translates to CASRGLAGVQETQYF. The chain joins TRBV5-1 to TRBJ2-5; 14 nucleotides agree with TRBD2. The germline V gene has CDR1 SGHRS and CDR2 YFSETQ. J gave up 1 base and V 7 bases, and 3 bases lay outside the gene matches. The CDR3 is 15 residues long. The variable domain in full, with the rest retrieved from reference TRBV5-1 and TRBJ2-5, is KAGVTQTPRYLIKTRGQQVTLSCSPISGHRSVSWYQQTPGQGLQFLFEYFSETQRNKGNFPGRFSGRQFSNSRSEMNVSTLELGDSALYLCASRGLAGVQETQYFGPGTRLLVL.

This clonotype was observed once. The gene calls are TRBV7-2 and TRBJ1-4; 10 positions match TRBD1. CDR1 is SGHTA, CDR2 FQGNSA, per germline. The V and J ends lost 7 bases and 8 bases, in that order; junction bases with no gene match: 10. This CDR3 has 15 residues. The CDR3 bases are TGTGCCAGCACCCTGACAGGGGGCACAGGGGAAAAACTGTTTTTT. Amino acid sequence: CASTLTGGTGEKLFF.

This clonotype was counted a few times. This CDR3 is CASSFAGLAGKYF. Here the CDR3 DNA reads TGTGCCAGCAGTTTTGCGGGACTAGCGGGAAAGTACTTC. The V call is TRBV12-3 or TRBV12-4, the J call TRBJ2-7; 13 nucleotides agree with TRBD2. The CDR3 covers 13 residues. Trimming cost V 3 bases and J 11 bases; bases outside gene matches: 4.

This sequence joins TRBV4-3 and TRBJ1-1; no clear D gene. CDR3 length equals 15 residues. Germline V gives CDR1 LGHNA, CDR2 YSLEER. V was clipped by 2 bases and J by 0 bases, with 10 bases between them. The CDR3 sequence: CASSQLPQLNTEAFF. In DNA, the CDR3 is TGCGCCAGCAGCCAACTCCCGCAGCTGAACACTGAAGCTTTCTTT.